These T cell receptor beta chains were read from a single sample in a study of OX40 agonist ivuxolimab in advanced cancers. TCRdb's copy holds only in-frame clones and misses some; the assay was immunoSEQ multiplex PCR. The table includes 70,000 or so clones, approximately 84% detected once. The sequences come from CD4+ or CD8+ T cells sorted from blood, collected in a trial of the OX40 agonist ivuxolimab. Source of these receptors: an adult with an advanced solid tumor such as melanoma, head and neck, liver or kidney cancer. Both conserved end residues are part of each CDR3. Each record gives: J gene, V gene, CDR3 protein.

j_gene: TRBJ2-7; v_gene: TRBV7-9; CDR3aa: CASSLVPSVNQEQYF
j_gene: TRBJ2-5; v_gene: TRBV14; CDR3aa: CASSQAMAQYF
j_gene: TRBJ2-5; v_gene: TRBV11-2; CDR3aa: CASRLAGGRGTQYF
j_gene: TRBJ1-5; v_gene: TRBV19; CDR3aa: CASSATGGNQPQHF
j_gene: TRBJ2-7; v_gene: TRBV5-5; CDR3aa: CASSLEQGFGEQYF
j_gene: TRBJ1-1; v_gene: TRBV18; CDR3aa: CASSPVQGTYTTEAFF
j_gene: TRBJ2-7; v_gene: TRBV29-1; CDR3aa: CSVGGRTSSYEQYF
j_gene: TRBJ2-5; v_gene: TRBV11-1; CDR3aa: CASSPAGQEGETQYF
j_gene: TRBJ1-1; v_gene: TRBV19; CDR3aa: CASSMRQGFGTEAFF
j_gene: TRBJ2-2; v_gene: TRBV5-1; CDR3aa: CASSPTSGLVGELFF
j_gene: TRBJ2-1; v_gene: TRBV27; CDR3aa: CASSTFSYSYNEQFF
j_gene: TRBJ2-3; v_gene: TRBV5-6; CDR3aa: CASSLGTGFGDTQYF